This T cell receptor beta chain was captured in a study of tumor-infiltrating lymphocytes in localized non-small cell lung cancer. Study-level background: Patients included smokers and never-smokers with various histologies, some sampled after neoadjuvant chemotherapy.

General study findings and limits: Different pieces of the same tissue were used for each assay. TCR sequencing covered a subset of patients with enough tissue.

Trimming left V 3 bases short and J 3 bases short, with 2 bases between. CDR1 MNHNS and CDR2 SASEGT come from the germline V gene. The CDR3 length is 11 residues. A note on this clone: No antigen is known for it.

Generated by immunoSEQ multiplex PCR, the TCRdb table keeps only in-frame clones and is missing some. The repertoire includes more than 10,000 clones, about 70% of them detected once, and 9.4% sits in the top ten. This clonotype was sampled from a human donor with non-small cell lung cancer. Sequencing input: lung tumor tissue. The chain couples TRBV6-1 to TRBJ1-2; the D is unclear. The CDR3 region is CASSDYYGYTF. The CDR3 coding sequence is TGTGCCAGCAGTGATTACTATGGCTACACCTTC.